This T cell receptor beta chain was captured by sequencing in a study of blood T cell repertoires in COVID-19 (dated by TCRdb to 2018 to 2021). Regarding the research as a whole: Samples covering the acute and convalescent phases of COVID-19 were provided by collaborators in the United States, Italy and Spain. The prospective study material was composed of cDNA or gDNA derived from T cells, B-cell-depleted T cells, or PBMCs. The dataset comprised deeply sampled blood TCRbeta repertoires from subjects exposed to, actively infected with, or recovered from COVID-19. A freely available public database, intended as a resource for researchers studying the immune response to SARS-CoV-2, is where the repertoires were released. Samples came from the ongoing ImmuneRACE study (first 160 participants) plus 1,254 subjects from 6 global collaborators. The sample metadata nearly always contained a de-identified subject ID, COVID-19 status, age in years and sex. Where available, HLA class I and class II types were taken from metadata supplied by the sample provider and were not determined by assay-based typing.

General conclusions and limits of the study: The amount of clinical and demographic metadata varied by source and participant and was provided uncurated.

Regarding this clone: Its specific antigen is unknown. No quality values exist for individual bases; no much larger clone is one base distant.

Whole blood was collected in K2EDTA tubes by collaborating institutions according to the institutions' own protocols. For TCRbeta analysis, collaborators shipped samples in one of three forms: frozen whole blood, isolated PBMCs, or DNA extracted from either of those sample types. TCRbeta CDR3 regions were amplified from genomic DNA by means of the immunoSEQ Assay, a bias-controlled multiplex PCR. The authors processed their data as follows. The number of nucleated cells in each sample was estimated by amplification of reference gene primers within the assay. To quantify the absolute abundance of each unique TCRbeta CDR3 rearrangement, sequence reads were collapsed and filtered. For each sample, productive Simpson clonality was calculated as the square root of Simpson's diversity index across productive rearrangements. TCRdb took over this immuneACCESS table, retaining in-frame rearrangements with V and J assigned. Such tables are incomplete; in checked studies, under half of the missing clones stem from an unresolved V gene, and the remainder is unexplained. V, J and clone size are those of that table, while D and trimming were read from the DNA. In this sample the table shows 200,000 or so clones, 80% of which occur a single time. The top ten hold 4.5% to 7% of the sample.

The germline V gene (reference sequence) gives CDR1 as LGHDT and CDR2 as YNNKEL. The CDR3 numbers 13 residues from cysteine through phenylalanine. Only the CDR3 DNA stays, 39 bases, in frame from base 1. A distance of 13 bases separates the germline ends of V and J, which lose 5 bases and 6 bases respectively. The sample comprised peripheral blood. Rearrangement joined TRBV3-1 (or the pseudogene TRBV3-2) to TRBJ1-2; no D gene can be assigned with confidence. The receptor was derived from a woman in her 70s with acute or convalescent COVID-19. Here is the DNA: TGTGCCAGCAGCTCCGGGGTGGACGATGGCTACACCTTC. It codes for CASSSGVDDGYTF.